The 30 T cell receptor beta chains in this list originate from one sample, sequenced in a study of T cells in Graves' hyperthyroidism and ophthalmopathy. Amplification of TCR beta CDR3 regions used RNA as the template. The HTBI set primed first-round TCR CDR3 RT-PCR. Each CDR3 protein is one row after TCRdb ran MiXCR on the multiplex PCR reads. Of some 580,000 distinct CDR3 sequences listed, approximately 15% are singletons. Sequencing was performed on blood. The receptors were gathered from a woman aged 40 to 50 with Graves' ophthalmopathy.

The chain recombines TRBV18 with TRBJ2-1; D is possibly TRBD2 (7 bases). V was pared by 4 bases and J by 5 bases, with 18 bases between. This CDR3 is built from 16 residues. Germline V gene data show CDR1 as KGHSH and CDR2 as LQKENI. The CDR3 nucleotides are TGTGCCAGCTCACGGCAGGGAGGCGGGGGCAACAATGAGCAGTTCTTC. Amino acids: CASSRQGGGGNNEQFF.

This rearrangement joins TRBV20-1 to TRBJ2-7; 7 bases are a match to TRBD1. Germline V gene data show CDR1 as DFQATT and CDR2 as SNEGSKA (reference sequence). This CDR3 has 12 residues. The ends lost 5 bases at V and 1 base at J; junction bases unmatched: 2. CDR3 loop: CSAQGESYEQYF. CDR3 bases: TGCAGTGCTCAGGGGGAGTCCTACGAGCAGTACTTC.

This clonotype was detected ten times or more. V gene TRBV2 combines with J gene TRBJ1-6, with no clear D. This CDR3 has 17 amino acids. Germline CDR1 and CDR2: SNHLY and FYNNEI. V lost 4 bases to trimming and J lost 0 bases, with 13 bases between them. The CDR3, as DNA: TGTGCCAGCAGTGGTCGTCAATCGAGCTCCTATAATTCACCCCTCCACTTT. It is translated as CASSGRQSSSYNSPLHF.

The gene calls are TRBV6-9 and TRBJ1-6; 9 bases line up with TRBD1. Germline CDR1 and CDR2: MNHGY and SVAAGI. The CDR3 is made up of 15 amino acids. Trimming removed 1 base from V and 7 bases from J; junction bases left unmatched: 2. CDR3 region: CASSYFGTGNSPLHF. DNA of the CDR3: TGTGCCAGCAGTTATTTCGGGACAGGGAATTCACCCCTCCACTTT.

This clonotype has at least ten counts. The rearrangement joins TRBV6-1 to TRBJ2-1; D ambiguous. Trimming took off 8 bases at V and 6 bases at J, with 17 bases between the two ends. CDR1 and CDR2 from the germline V gene are MNHNS and SASEGT. This CDR3 has 14 amino acids. The CDR3: CASSRGSVGNEQFF. The DNA of the CDR3 is TGTGCCAGCTCCAGAGGATCAGTGGGCAATGAGCAGTTCTTC.

This clonotype was detected a few times. The chain joins TRBV29-1 to TRBJ2-5; 8 nucleotides line up with TRBD1. Germline CDR1 is SQVTM and CDR2 is ANQGSEA. The junction had 2 bases not matched to a gene; V was cut back by 1 base and J by 4 bases. The CDR3 sequence is 13 residues long. In DNA, the CDR3 is TGCAGCGTTGAAGGCGACAGGGGAGAGACCCAGTACTTC. Protein product: CSVEGDRGETQYF.

The rearrangement joins TRBV5-1 to TRBJ2-6; 10 bases are a match to TRBD1. Germline-derived CDR1 and CDR2 are SGHRS and YFSETQ. The CDR3 contains 18 residues. J gave up 1 base and V 5 bases, and 9 bases lay outside the gene matches. CDR3 residues: CASRSDRGALSGANVLTF. CDR3 DNA sequence: TGCGCCAGCAGGTCGGACAGGGGGGCGTTATCTGGGGCCAACGTCCTGACTTTC.

This clonotype was seen repeatedly, ten times or more. V gene TRBV30 combines with J gene TRBJ1-1; 10 bases align to TRBD1. The CDR3 is 16 amino acids. The germline V gene has CDR1 GTSNPN and CDR2 SVGIG (reference sequence). The V and J ends lost 3 bases and 0 bases, in that order; junction bases with no gene match: 7. CDR3 DNA: TGTGCCTGGAGGGACAGGGGGATGGGCTTGAACACTGAAGCTTTCTTT. Its translation: CAWRDRGMGLNTEAFF.

This clonotype was detected many times. The chain has TRBV20-1 and TRBJ2-1, with D perhaps matching TRBD2 (6 bases). Trimming left V 2 bases short and J 10 bases short, with 12 bases between. Germline V CDR1 and CDR2: DFQATT, SNEGSKA (reference sequence). The length of the CDR3 is 12 residues. This chain's CDR3 is CSARKIGREQFF. The CDR3 DNA reads as TGCAGTGCTAGAAAAATCGGGAGAGAGCAGTTCTTC.

This clonotype has only one observation. A much larger clone lies one base from this, so it may be a read error. The chain uses TRBV9 and TRBJ1-4; tentatively, D is TRBD1 (5 bases). The CDR3 spans 14 residues. The germline V gene encodes CDR1 SGDLS and CDR2 YYNGEE. In nucleotides, the CDR3 is TGTGCCAGCAGCGTGACAGCAACTAATGAAAGACTGTTTTTT. Its protein is CASSVTATNERLFF.

V and J are TRBV6-1 and TRBJ1-3; 8 nucleotides line up with TRBD1. V gave up 5 bases and J gave up 0 bases; unmatched junction bases: 6. In germline, CDR1 is MNHNS, CDR2 SASEGT. The length of the CDR3 is 16 residues. The CDR3 is CASSSRDRRSGNTIYF. The CDR3 bases are TGTGCCAGCAGTTCCCGGGACAGGCGCTCTGGAAACACCATATATTTT.

This clonotype was seen more than once but under ten times. The CDR3 DNA reads TGCAGCGACTCCAAGGGCCAGGGTACTGAAGCTTTCTTT. Amino acids: CSDSKGQGTEAFF. V and J are TRBV29-1 and TRBJ1-1, with D possibly TRBD1 on 5 matching bases. V was trimmed by 7 bases and J by 5 bases, leaving 17 bases between them. Germline CDR1 is SQVTM and CDR2 is ANQGSEA. This CDR3 contains 13 residues.

The sample holds many counts of this clonotype. V usage is TRBV3-1 and J usage is TRBJ1-1; D unclear. V dropped 5 bases and J dropped 0 bases, with 10 bases sitting between them. The V gene's germline CDR1 is LGHDT and CDR2 YNNKEL (reference sequence). This CDR3 region has 14 residues. CDR3 loop: CASSLRSVNTEAFF. CDR3 DNA: TGTGCCAGCAGCTTGAGGAGTGTGAACACTGAAGCTTTCTTT.

This clonotype was found many times. The V call is TRBV2, the J call TRBJ1-2, with TRBD1 as a possible D gene (5 bases). The germline V gene has CDR1 SNHLY and CDR2 FYNNEI. This CDR3 is built from 16 residues. The ends were cut back, 0 bases at V and 0 bases at J, with 11 bases in the middle. The CDR3 DNA sequence: TGTGCCAGCAGTGAAGCCGGGTACAGGACTAACTATGGCTACACCTTC. Residues: CASSEAGYRTNYGYTF. Looking up the rest from reference TRBV2 and TRBJ1-2 gives the full variable domain: EPEVTQTPSHQVTQMGQEVILRCVPISNHLYFYWYRQILGQKVEFLVSFYNNEISEKSEIFDDQFSVERPDGSNFTLKIRSTKLEDSAMYFCASSEAGYRTNYGYTFGSGTRLTVV.

The sample holds one count of this clonotype. This rearrangement joins TRBV20-1 to TRBJ2-1; 8 bases map to TRBD2. V trimming: 0 bases; J trimming: 8 bases; junction bases outside the gene matches: 12. Germline CDR1 reads DFQATT; CDR2 reads SNEGSKA (reference sequence). The CDR3 is made up of 16 amino acids. The CDR3 DNA follows: TGCAGTGCTAGAGATTTGCGGGGACTAGAACGTTATGAGCAGTTCTTC. This translates into CSARDLRGLERYEQFF.

This clonotype was detected only once. J is TRBJ1-1 and V is TRBV5-1; weak D call: TRBD1 (5 bases). Trimming stripped 1 base from V and 1 base from J, with 11 bases between. The CDR3 loop spans 15 amino acids. Per germline, CDR1 SGHRS and CDR2 YFSETQ. The CDR3 DNA is TGCGCCAGCAGCTTGAAGGTAGGGGCGAACACTGAAGCTTTCTTT. Translation gives CASSLKVGANTEAFF.

To note about this clonotype: Sequence at one end of the junction differs from germline and may be a read error. The rearrangement uses TRBV5-1 and TRBJ2-3; D is perhaps TRBD2 (5 bases). Germline V gene lookup returns CDR1 SGHRS and CDR2 YFSETQ. The CDR3 has 12 amino acids. CDR3 amino acids: CTSSLEVDTQYF. CDR3 nucleotides: TGCACCAGCAGCTTGGAGGTAGATACGCAGTATTTT.

About this clonotype: A much larger clone differs from this one at a single base, so this may be a read error. The gene calls are TRBV20-1 and TRBJ2-3; 7 bases are a match to TRBD2. Germline V gene sequence: CDR1 DFQATT, CDR2 SNEGSKA (reference sequence). The CDR3 has 14 residues. CDR3 protein: CGARGGLVLDTQYF. The DNA for the CDR3 is TGCGGTGCTAGAGGCGGACTAGTACTGGATACGCAGTATTTT.

This clonotype was detected a few times. The V and J genes are TRBV4-2 and TRBJ2-2, with 8 bases fitting TRBD2. Germline CDR1 LGHNA, CDR2 YNFKEQ. The length of the CDR3 is 17 residues. Trimming at V came to 0 bases and at J to 2 bases, leaving 5 bases not matched to a gene. The CDR3 DNA follows: TGTGCCAGCAGCCAAGAAGCGGGGGCCCATAACACCGGGGAGCTGTTTTTT. Translation: CASSQEAGAHNTGELFF.

This clonotype was recorded a few times. V gene TRBV12-3 or TRBV12-4 combines with J gene TRBJ2-2; D is unclear. The CDR3 loop spans 13 amino acids. The V gene lost 8 bases and the J gene lost 2 bases, with 9 bases spanning the gap. The DNA of the CDR3 is TGTGCCAGCGGTCCGGTTAACACCGGGGAGCTGTTTTTT. This codes for CASGPVNTGELFF.

This clonotype has at least ten counts. The chain links TRBV28 to TRBJ2-7; D unresolved. The CDR3 length is 12 residues. The V gene's germline CDR1 is MDHEN and CDR2 SYDVKM. The V and J ends lost 6 bases and 1 base respectively, with 7 bases between them. CDR3 amino acids: CASRTTSYEQYF. The CDR3 DNA sequence: TGTGCCAGCAGAACAACATCCTACGAGCAGTACTTC. The full variable domain, in which reference TRBV28 and TRBJ2-7 provide the parts outside the CDR3, is DVKVTQSSRYLVKRTGEKVFLECVQDMDHENMFWYRQDPGLGLRLIYFSYDVKMKEKGDIPEGYSVSREKKERFSLILESASTNQTSMYLCASRTTSYEQYFGPGTRLTVT.

This clonotype turned up a few times. The chain couples TRBV19 to TRBJ2-7, with a tentative D call TRBD2 (5 bases). The CDR3 has 13 amino acids. The germline V gene encodes CDR1 LNHDA and CDR2 SQIVND (reference sequence). Trimming left V 2 bases short and J 4 bases short, with 9 bases between. CDR3 DNA sequence: TGTGCCAGTAGTATAAAGCGGAATTACGAGCAGTACTTC. This gives the protein CASSIKRNYEQYF. The complete variable domain, with remaining parts taken from reference TRBV19 and TRBJ2-7, reads DGGITQSPKYLFRKEGQNVTLSCEQNLNHDAMYWYRQDPGQGLRLIYYSQIVNDFQKGDIAEGYSVSREKKESFPLTVTSAQKNPTAFYLCASSIKRNYEQYFGPGTRLTVT.

The sample holds a few counts of this clonotype. The junction departs from the called germline gene at one end, perhaps through a read error. V is TRBV2 and J is TRBJ2-7, with TRBD2 matching 7 bases. CDR1 and CDR2 from the germline V gene are SNHLY and FYNNEI. CDR3 size: 15 residues. This CDR3 is CTSRQALAETYEQYF. The CDR3 bases are TGTACCAGCAGACAAGCTCTAGCGGAGACCTACGAGCAGTACTTC.

The chain couples TRBV6-1 to TRBJ2-1; 7 positions match TRBD1. This CDR3 is built from 15 residues. CDR1 and CDR2 (germline): MNHNS, SASEGT. V gave up 6 bases and J gave up 0 bases; unmatched junction bases: 5. Here the CDR3 reads CASSLGQDSYNEQFF. The CDR3 DNA sequence: TGTGCCAGCAGCCTTGGACAGGACTCCTACAATGAGCAGTTCTTC.

This clonotype was seen repeatedly, ten times or more. The V and J genes are TRBV11-3 and TRBJ2-1; 11 bases are a match to TRBD1. This CDR3 is 16 amino acids long. The germline V gene has CDR1 SGHNT and CDR2 YENEEA. V trimming: 5 bases; J trimming: 7 bases; junction bases outside the gene matches: 10. CDR3 region: CASSRTPGQGGNEQFF. DNA of the CDR3: TGTGCCAGCAGCCGCACCCCGGGACAGGGGGGTAATGAGCAGTTCTTC.

This clonotype was counted between two and nine times. The rearrangement links TRBV28 to TRBJ1-5; 11 bases align to TRBD1. The germline V gene encodes CDR1 MDHEN and CDR2 SYDVKM. CDR3 size: 16 residues. The ends lost 7 bases at V and 3 bases at J; junction bases unmatched: 8. The CDR3: CASTRGDRGDNQPQHF. CDR3 sequence (DNA): TGTGCCAGCACCCGCGGGGACAGGGGGGACAATCAGCCCCAGCATTTT.

This clonotype was seen more than once but under ten times. A clone one base away is much larger, so this may be a read error. The rearrangement joins TRBV12-3 or TRBV12-4 to TRBJ2-7; 13 bases are a match to TRBD2. This CDR3 spans 16 amino acids. The chain's CDR3 is CASSLVPTSGRAEQHF. CDR3 nucleotides: TGTGCCAGCAGTTTAGTCCCCACTAGCGGGAGGGCCGAGCAGCACTTC.

This clonotype was counted ten times or more. This rearrangement joins TRBV2 to TRBJ1-1, with a possible D match to TRBD1 (6 bases). Germline V CDR1 and CDR2: SNHLY, FYNNEI. Trimming pared 8 bases from V and 3 bases from J, leaving 16 bases between. This CDR3 has 14 residues. The CDR3 nucleotides are TGTGCCAGCCTGTGGGGGGCCTCGGACACTGAAGCTTTCTTT. This translates into CASLWGASDTEAFF.

V gene TRBV19 combines with J gene TRBJ1-4, with D tentatively TRBD1 (5 bases). Germline values: CDR1 LNHDA, CDR2 SQIVND (reference sequence). Trimming left V 3 bases short and J 6 bases short, with 14 bases between. This CDR3 has 15 amino acids. The CDR3 spells CASSMAGVSHEKLFF. For the CDR3, the DNA is TGTGCCAGTAGTATGGCGGGGGTCTCACATGAAAAACTGTTTTTT. The full variable domain, its missing parts supplied by reference TRBV19 and TRBJ1-4, is DGGITQSPKYLFRKEGQNVTLSCEQNLNHDAMYWYRQDPGQGLRLIYYSQIVNDFQKGDIAEGYSVSREKKESFPLTVTSAQKNPTAFYLCASSMAGVSHEKLFFGSGTQLSVL.

This clonotype was observed at least ten times. The chain has TRBV5-6 and TRBJ1-4; D perhaps matches TRBD1 (6 bases). There are 14 residues in the CDR3. CDR1 SGHDT and CDR2 YYEEEE come from the germline V gene. Trimming took off 2 bases at V and 6 bases at J, with 11 bases between the two ends. The CDR3 DNA is TGTGCCAGCAGCTTATGGGGGCAAGATGAAAAACTGTTTTTT. Translating gives CASSLWGQDEKLFF.